This is a list of T cell receptor beta chains from one sample in a study of shared clonotypes between healthy human individuals. Assay used: immunoSEQ multiplex PCR; TCRdb lists only in-frame clones, some missing. The sample yields around 550,000 clones, 90% to 95% seen once. Material for sequencing was naive CD8+ T cells sorted from blood. The receptor source for this set is a woman aged 25 to 39 in good health. Both conserved end residues are part of each CDR3. The D gene is left open where the match is weak. Size values are once, few and many counts, or a class for expanded clones, and some rows have none.

v_call	d_call	j_call	clone_size	cdr3_aa	cdr3_nt
TRBV7-6	.	TRBJ2-7	.	CASSLEGVGSSYEQYF	TGTGCCAGCAGCTTAGAGGGGGTAGGGAGCTCCTACGAGCAGTACTTC
TRBV27	TRBD2	TRBJ2-7	once	CASSYLGLGSHEQYF	TGTGCCAGCAGTTACCTAGGACTAGGAAGCCACGAGCAGTACTTC
TRBV6-1	.	TRBJ1-2	.	CASSEYYGNYGYTF	TGTGCCAGCAGTGAATATTACGGCAACTATGGCTACACCTTC
TRBV4-1	.	TRBJ2-3	.	CASSQDGPDTQYF	TGCGCCAGCAGCCAAGATGGCCCAGATACGCAGTATTTT
TRBV27	TRBD2	TRBJ2-4	.	CASSPGLAGNIQYF	TGTGCCAGCAGCCCGGGACTAGCGGGAAACATTCAGTACTTC
TRBV7-6	.	TRBJ2-5	.	CASSDRQETQYF	TGTGCCAGCAGTGACAGGCAAGAGACCCAGTACTTC
TRBV10-1	TRBD1	TRBJ2-1	.	CASSGDRGNNEQFF	TGCGCCAGCAGTGGCGACAGGGGAAACAATGAGCAGTTCTTC
TRBV7-9	TRBD2	TRBJ2-1	.	CASSQSGRSEQFF	TGTGCCAGCAGCCAAAGCGGGAGATCTGAGCAGTTCTTC
TRBV5-4	.	TRBJ2-7	.	CASSLAPYEQYF	TGTGCCAGCAGCTTGGCGCCCTACGAGCAGTACTTC
TRBV7-6	TRBD2	TRBJ2-7	.	CASSLDKLAGLYEQYF	TGTGCCAGCAGCTTAGATAAACTAGCGGGTCTCTACGAGCAGTACTTC
TRBV6-5	.	TRBJ1-1	.	CASSSGMNTEAFF	TGTGCCAGCAGTTCCGGGATGAACACTGAAGCTTTCTTT
TRBV27	TRBD2	TRBJ2-7	.	CASSLRSGTTSSYEQYF	TGTGCCAGCAGTTTACGTTCCGGGACTACGAGCTCCTACGAGCAGTACTTC
TRBV19	.	TRBJ2-2	.	CASSKLGTGELFF	TGTGCCAGTAGTAAGTTAGGGACCGGGGAGCTGTTTTTT
TRBV14	.	TRBJ1-2	.	CASSLDGDYGYTF	TGTGCCAGCAGCCTCGACGGTGACTATGGCTACACCTTC
TRBV5-6	.	TRBJ2-4	.	CASSFQQGFEYF	TGTGCCAGCAGCTTTCAACAGGGTTTTGAGTACTTC
TRBV29-1	TRBD1	TRBJ1-2	once	CSSWDRGNYGYTF	TGCAGCTCTTGGGACAGGGGTAACTATGGCTACACCTTC
TRBV19	.	TRBJ1-1	.	CASSIAAPTEAFF	TGTGCCAGTAGTATTGCGGCCCCCACTGAAGCTTTCTTT
TRBV2	.	TRBJ1-1	.	CASILGGTGGMNTEAFF	.
TRBV11-1	.	TRBJ2-6	.	CVVGHSGANVLTF	TGTGTGGTAGGTCACTCTGGGGCCAACGTCCTGACTTTC
TRBV11-2	TRBD2	TRBJ2-7	.	CASSLELSGRDYEQYF	TGTGCCAGCAGCTTAGAATTGAGCGGGAGGGACTACGAGCAGTACTTC
TRBV19	TRBD1	TRBJ2-7	.	CASHPGQGTYEQYF	TGTGCCAGCCACCCGGGACAGGGAACCTACGAGCAGTACTTC
TRBV27	.	TRBJ2-5	.	CASSFFGPRGTQYF	TGTGCCAGCAGTTTTTTTGGTCCCAGGGGGACCCAGTACTTC
TRBV25-1	TRBD1	TRBJ1-4	once	CASSSQGAEKLFF	TGTGCCAGCAGTAGTCAGGGGGCCGAAAAACTGTTTTTT
TRBV27	TRBD1	TRBJ2-7	once	CASSLWDRGPEQYF	TGTGCCAGCAGTTTATGGGACAGGGGGCCCGAGCAGTACTTC
TRBV18	TRBD1	TRBJ2-2	.	CASSPSPGQGMAGELFF	TGTGCCAGCTCACCGAGCCCGGGACAGGGGATGGCCGGGGAGCTGTTTTTT
TRBV28	TRBD1	TRBJ2-3	.	CASSSYRGSTDTQYF	TGTGCCAGCAGTTCCTACAGGGGGAGCACAGATACGCAGTATTTT
TRBV28	.	TRBJ1-5	.	CAAGRNYFSQPQHF	TGTGCCGCGGGCCGGAACTACTTCAGTCAGCCCCAGCATTTT
TRBV13	TRBD2	TRBJ2-1	.	CASSLVASGYNEQFF	TGTGCCAGCAGCTTAGTGGCTAGCGGCTACAATGAGCAGTTCTTC
TRBV6-6	.	TRBJ2-2	.	CASRGGGELFF	TGTGCCAGCAGGGGGGGCGGGGAGCTGTTTTTT
TRBV27	.	TRBJ2-7	.	CASSWGASYEQYF	TGTGCCAGCAGCTGGGGAGCGTCCTACGAGCAGTACTTC
TRBV6-6	.	TRBJ1-2	.	CASSYSPDNYGYTF	TGTGCCAGCAGTTACTCGCCTGATAACTATGGCTACACCTTC
TRBV5-4	.	TRBJ2-7	.	CASSRTDNQYEQYF	TGTGCCAGCAGCCGGACCGACAATCAATACGAGCAGTACTTC
TRBV20-1	.	TRBJ2-1	.	CSARTAEQFF	TGCAGTGCTAGAACGGCTGAGCAGTTCTTC
TRBV10-3	TRBD2	TRBJ2-1	.	CAISLPEGGNEQFF	TGTGCCATCAGCCTGCCGGAGGGAGGGAATGAGCAGTTCTTC
TRBV27	.	TRBJ2-7	.	CASSLSPGSATYEQYF	TGTGCCAGCAGTTTATCTCCGGGCTCCGCAACCTACGAGCAGTACTTC
TRBV11-2	.	TRBJ2-7	.	CASSSHPGQGSEDSEQYF	TGTGCCAGCAGCTCCCACCCGGGGCAGGGGTCTGAGGATAGCGAGCAGTACTTC
TRBV28	.	TRBJ2-6	.	CASSLDQGAGANVLTF	TGTGCCAGCAGTTTAGACCAGGGAGCCGGGGCCAACGTCCTGACTTTC
TRBV5-4	.	TRBJ1-1	.	CASSLLFSEAFF	TGTGCCAGCAGCTTGTTATTTAGTGAAGCTTTCTTT
TRBV29-1	TRBD2	TRBJ2-1	.	CSAAGTTRVNEQFF	TGCAGCGCTGCCGGGACTACCAGGGTCAATGAGCAGTTCTTC
TRBV11-2	.	TRBJ2-3	.	CASSPVGRRTDTQYF	TGTGCCAGCAGCCCAGTTGGGAGACGCACAGATACGCAGTATTTT
TRBV14	TRBD1	TRBJ1-2	.	CASSQTGFFGYTF	TGTGCCAGCAGCCAGACAGGGTTCTTCGGCTACACCTTC
TRBV28	.	TRBJ2-7	.	CASSLQAAYEQYF	TGTGCCAGCAGTTTACAGGCTGCCTACGAGCAGTACTTC
TRBV15	TRBD2	TRBJ2-7	.	CATSTAGGAYEQYF	TGTGCCACCAGCACAGCGGGAGGAGCCTACGAGCAGTACTTC
TRBV29-1	.	TRBJ1-1	.	CSVERGNTEAFF	TGCAGCGTTGAGCGGGGGAACACTGAAGCTTTCTTT
TRBV13	TRBD1	TRBJ2-7	.	CATTQGASYEQYF	TGTGCCACCACCCAGGGGGCATCGTACGAGCAGTACTTC
TRBV13	TRBD2	TRBJ2-7	.	CASSLRTSGTYEQYF	TGTGCCAGCAGCCTAAGGACTAGCGGGACATACGAGCAGTACTTC
TRBV27	.	TRBJ1-5	.	CASSFQGASGQPQHF	TGTGCCAGCAGTTTTCAAGGGGCAAGCGGTCAGCCCCAGCATTTT
TRBV28	.	TRBJ1-5	.	CASSLGVNQPQHF	TGTGCCAGCAGTTTAGGAGTAAATCAGCCCCAGCATTTT
TRBV19	.	TRBJ2-1	.	CASSITGRNEQFF	TGTGCCAGTAGTATAACGGGCCGAAATGAGCAGTTCTTC
TRBV19	TRBD2	TRBJ2-7	.	CASSSRQREASYEQYF	TGTGCCAGTAGTTCGCGCCAGCGGGAGGCCTCCTACGAGCAGTACTTC
TRBV27	TRBD1	TRBJ1-2	.	CASRTGFDSDGYTF	TGTGCCAGCAGGACAGGGTTCGACTCTGATGGCTACACCTTC
TRBV19	.	TRBJ1-5	.	CASSIGRTLTNQPQHF	TGTGCCAGTAGTATCGGAAGGACACTAACCAATCAGCCCCAGCATTTT
TRBV27	TRBD1	TRBJ1-4	.	CASSFGPGQGSEKLFF	TGTGCCAGCAGTTTCGGGCCGGGACAGGGGTCAGAAAAACTGTTTTTT
TRBV28	.	TRBJ2-7	.	CASSLLRGNPKEQYF	TGTGCCAGCAGTTTACTTCGGGGCAACCCTAAGGAGCAGTACTTC
TRBV11-3	.	TRBJ2-5	.	CASSLNETQYF	TGTGCCAGCAGCCTGAATGAGACCCAGTACTTC
TRBV27	TRBD1	TRBJ2-7	once	CASRSQGAHDEQYF	TGTGCCAGCAGGTCACAGGGGGCTCACGACGAGCAGTACTTC
TRBV11-2	.	TRBJ1-2	.	CASSLRGFGYTF	TGTGCCAGCAGCCTCCGGGGTTTCGGCTACACCTTC
TRBV2	TRBD1	TRBJ2-7	once	CASSFTQGAEQYF	TGTGCCAGCAGTTTCACACAGGGGGCCGAGCAGTACTTC